This T cell receptor (beta chain) was identified in a study of cytotoxic CD8 clonotypes in ibrutinib-treated CLL. Findings and limits, study-wide: Having risen at ibrutinib response, clonality had fallen back toward baseline by progression.

Details on this clone: Its target is unknown.

Generated by immunoSEQ multiplex PCR, the TCRdb table keeps only in-frame clones and is missing some. The sample lists roughly 160,000 clones, about 80% occurring once. This clonotype originated in a human donor with chronic lymphocytic leukemia. Source: PBMCs, taken after 12 months of ibrutinib treatment.

Written as DNA, the CDR3 is TGTGCCAGCAGGAGTCACACTGAAGCTTTCTTT. It translates to CASRSHTEAFF. The genes are TRBV27 and TRBJ1-1; D unclear. The V gene's germline CDR1 is MNHEY and CDR2 SMNVEV (reference sequence). The CDR3 contains 11 residues. The germline V and J ends were trimmed by 6 bases and 3 bases, with 5 bases remaining between them.